These 20 T cell receptor beta chains were sequenced from one sample in a study of cytomegalovirus exposure and HLA in healthy donors. Vbeta (60) and Jbeta (13) primers were used in the PCR. Profiling relied on immunoSEQ multiplex PCR, and the TCRdb table lists in-frame clones only, not all of them. The profile covers about 160,000 clones, with roughly 80% appearing a single time and 7% to 9% taken by the ten largest. Specimen: PBMCs. The source is a male donor in good health and CMV-seropositive.

The chain employs TRBV4-1 and TRBJ2-1; tentatively, D is TRBD2 (6 bases). This CDR3 has 15 residues. Germline values: CDR1 MGHRA, CDR2 YSYEKL. V was pared by 4 bases and J by 4 bases, with 14 bases between. In nucleotides, the CDR3 is TGCGCCAGCAGCCCCCAGGGACTGCTATACAATGAGCAGTTCTTC. It yields the protein CASSPQGLLYNEQFF.

CDR3 loop: CASSLELPRPSTDTQYF. Written as DNA, the CDR3 is TGTGCCAGCAGCTTGGAACTACCGCGTCCTAGCACAGATACGCAGTATTTT. The gene calls are TRBV5-4 and TRBJ2-3; D is uncertain. The CDR3 is 17 residues long. The V gene's germline CDR1 is SGHNT and CDR2 YYREEE (reference sequence). V lost 0 bases to trimming and J lost 0 bases, with 14 bases between them. The entire variable domain, with the rest obtained from reference TRBV5-4 and TRBJ2-3, is as follows: ETGVTQSPTHLIKTRGQQVTLRCSSQSGHNTVSWYQQALGQGPQFIFQYYREEENGRGNFPPRFSGLQFPNYSSELNVNALELDDSALYLCASSLELPRPSTDTQYFGPGTRLTVL.

The CDR3 sequence: CASSSYGQAVVQYF. CDR3 sequence (DNA): TGTGCCAGCAGTTCTTACGGCCAGGCCGTAGTGCAGTACTTC. This chain connects TRBV6-5 to TRBJ2-7; D gene uncertain. There are 14 residues in the CDR3. V lost 4 bases to trimming and J lost 9 bases, with 19 bases between them. Germline CDR1 is MNHEY and CDR2 is SVGAGI.

The chain combines TRBV14 with TRBJ2-1, with 9 bases matching TRBD2. Trimming removed 2 bases from V and 8 bases from J; junction bases left unmatched: 13. CDR1 is SGHDN and CDR2 is FVKESK in the germline V gene. This CDR3 has 17 amino acids. As DNA, the CDR3 is TGTGCCAGCAGCCAAAGACTTGCGGGAGGGCTTCTGGATGAGCAGTTCTTC. Translated: CASSQRLAGGLLDEQFF. Full variable domain (missing parts from reference TRBV14 and TRBJ2-1): EAGVTQFPSHSVIEKGQTVTLRCDPISGHDNLYWYRRVMGKEIKFLLHFVKESKQDESGMPNNRFLAERTGGTYSTLKVQPAELEDSGVYFCASSQRLAGGLLDEQFFGPGTRLTVL.

The chain is built from TRBV11-3 and TRBJ2-6, with D perhaps matching TRBD1 (5 bases). V was trimmed by 6 bases and J by 1 base, leaving 10 bases between them. Germline lookup yields CDR1 SGHNT and CDR2 YENEEA. The CDR3 loop spans 15 amino acids. DNA for the CDR3: TGTGCCAGCAGTCTTGACAGTTCTGGGGCCAACGTCCTGACTTTC. Its translation is CASSLDSSGANVLTF.

This sequence joins TRBV12-2 and TRBJ2-3; the D call TRBD1 from the table was never checked on the DNA. TRBV12-2 is a listed pseudogene. This CDR3 region has 17 residues. CDR3 in amino acids: CASRPPNFRHALDTQYF. CDR3 coding DNA: TGTGCAAGTCGCCCCCCGAATTTCAGGCACGCTCTGGATACGCAGTATTTT.

The chain employs TRBV6-5 and TRBJ1-4; a weak D match, TRBD1 (5 bases). CDR3 length: 15 amino acids. Trimming cost V 6 bases and J 0 bases, with 11 bases left between them. Looked up from germline, CDR1 is MNHEY and CDR2 is SVGAGI. The CDR3, as DNA: TGTGCCAGCAGCCTTACAGGTGCAACTAATGAAAAACTGTTTTTT. Translated: CASSLTGATNEKLFF.

This chain joins TRBV30 and TRBJ2-6, with D perhaps TRBD1 (6 bases). CDR3 size: 18 residues. In germline, CDR1 is GTSNPN, CDR2 SVGIG (reference sequence). V lost 4 bases and J 0 bases, leaving 19 bases between the germline ends. The CDR3 bases are TGTGCCTGGAATTTCGGGCAGGGGTTTATCTCTGGGGCCAACGTCCTGACTTTC. Translation gives CAWNFGQGFISGANVLTF.

This clone was detected only once. The chain recombines TRBV6-5 with TRBJ2-5; TRBD2 might be the D (5 bases). This CDR3 is 14 amino acids long. The V gene's germline CDR1 is MNHEY and CDR2 SVGAGI. V was shortened by 2 bases and J by 1 base, with 8 bases between the two germline ends. The CDR3 nucleotides read TGTGCCAGCAGTTACGGAGGAATCCAAGAGACCCAGTACTTC. This codes for CASSYGGIQETQYF.

V is TRBV5-8 and J is TRBJ1-2; 11 positions match TRBD1. The CDR3 runs 14 residues. J lost 8 bases, V lost 4 bases, and 7 bases had no gene match. From germline, CDR1 is SGHTS and CDR2 YDEGEE. CDR3 in DNA: TGTGCCAGCAGCCCCGGGACAGGGGGACCAGGCTACACCTTC. This translates into CASSPGTGGPGYTF.

J is TRBJ2-5 and V is TRBV18; 7 bases match TRBD2. V was pared by 3 bases and J by 4 bases, with 8 bases of the junction left unmatched. CDR3 size: 15 residues. Germline-derived CDR1 and CDR2 are KGHSH and LQKENI. CDR3 protein: CASSPEYTGGETQYF. Here the CDR3 DNA reads TGTGCCAGCTCACCGGAGTATACGGGGGGAGAGACCCAGTACTTC. The full variable domain, rest sourced from reference TRBV18 and TRBJ2-5, is NAGVMQNPRHLVRRRGQEARLRCSPMKGHSHVYWYRQLPEEGLKFMVYLQKENIIDESGMPKERFSAEFPKEGPSILRIQQVVRGDSAAYFCASSPEYTGGETQYFGPGTRLLVL.

The chain employs TRBV20-1 and TRBJ2-5; weak D call: TRBD2 (6 bases). The length of the CDR3 is 11 residues. The ends were cut back, 6 bases at V and 5 bases at J, with 10 bases in the middle. The germline V gene encodes CDR1 DFQATT and CDR2 SNEGSKA (reference sequence). The CDR3 nucleotides are TGCAGTGCAGGTCGGGGGGAGACCCAGTACTTC. Its translation: CSAGRGETQYF.

J is TRBJ1-6 and V is TRBV19; D ambiguous. V was shortened by 1 base and J by 5 bases, with 6 bases between the two germline ends. The germline V gene has CDR1 LNHDA and CDR2 SQIVND (reference sequence). The CDR3 length is 14 residues. CDR3 in DNA: TGTGCCAGTAGTATAGGACAAAATAATTCACCCCTCCACTTT. Translating gives CASSIGQNNSPLHF.

The CDR3 region is CASSLDLQVPTYEQYF. DNA for the CDR3: TGTGCCAGCAGCTTAGATTTGCAGGTTCCCACCTACGAGCAGTACTTC. The J gene is TRBJ2-7, the V gene TRBV7-9, with D unclear. The CDR3 contains 16 residues. Germline CDR1 SEHNR, CDR2 FQNEAQ (reference sequence). V was cut by 1 base and J by 2 bases, with 15 bases left in between.

The rearrangement links TRBV30 to TRBJ2-2; D is undetermined. CDR3 size: 13 residues. The V end was cut by 4 bases, the J end by 1 base, with 7 bases between. From germline, CDR1 is GTSNPN and CDR2 SVGIG (reference sequence). The CDR3 region is CAWTGMNTGELFF. The CDR3 coding sequence is TGTGCCTGGACAGGAATGAACACCGGGGAGCTGTTTTTT. Based on the CDR3 plus reference TRBV30 and TRBJ2-2, the full variable domain is SQTIHQWPATLVQPVGSPLSLECTVEGTSNPNLYWYRQAAGRGLQLLFYSVGIGQISSEVPQNLSASRPQDRQFILSSKKLLLSDSGFYLCAWTGMNTGELFFGEGSRLTVL.

This chain joins TRBV4-3 and TRBJ1-3; D perhaps matches TRBD1 (5 bases). The CDR3 spans 16 residues. Germline V lookup: CDR1 LGHNA, CDR2 YSLEER. Trimming removed 4 bases from V and 0 bases from J, with 13 bases in between. The CDR3 DNA is TGCGCCAGCAGCCCTGATGGGGGACTCTCTGGAAACACCATATATTTT. Translated, it gives CASSPDGGLSGNTIYF.

This sequence joins TRBV28 and TRBJ2-5; D is possibly TRBD2 (5 bases). The CDR3 consists of 12 residues. With 11 bases removed from V and 7 bases from J, the gap between germline ends came to 17 bases. The germline V gene encodes CDR1 MDHEN and CDR2 SYDVKM. This chain's CDR3 is CASRGPAGTQYF. CDR3 coding DNA: TGTGCCTCAAGAGGGCCAGCAGGGACCCAGTACTTC.

The chain couples TRBV7-8 to TRBJ2-7; 10 bases match TRBD1. The CDR3 length is 16 residues. CDR1 is SGHVS, CDR2 FQNEAQ, per germline. Trimming at V came to 2 bases and at J to 4 bases, leaving 8 bases not matched to a gene. The CDR3 nucleotides read TGTGCCAGCAGCTTAAGTCTGGACAGGGGGTCGTACGAGCAGTACTTC. This sequence encodes CASSLSLDRGSYEQYF.

The count of this clone is one. The V gene is TRBV19, the J gene TRBJ1-1; D gene uncertain. Trimming removed 8 bases from V and 1 base from J, with 11 bases in between. Germline CDR1 LNHDA, CDR2 SQIVND (reference sequence). The CDR3 extends over 13 amino acids. Here the CDR3 reads CASGPGGNTEAFF. As DNA, the CDR3 is TGTGCCAGTGGACCAGGAGGGAACACTGAAGCTTTCTTT.

The chain employs TRBV11-2 and TRBJ2-7; D is perhaps TRBD2 (5 bases). Germline CDR1 reads SGHAT; CDR2 reads FQNNGV. The V end was cut by 5 bases, the J end by 7 bases, with 12 bases between. This CDR3 comprises 12 residues. The CDR3 sequence: CASSVGSGEQYF. CDR3 coding DNA: TGTGCCAGCAGCGTCGGATCGGGAGAGCAGTACTTC.